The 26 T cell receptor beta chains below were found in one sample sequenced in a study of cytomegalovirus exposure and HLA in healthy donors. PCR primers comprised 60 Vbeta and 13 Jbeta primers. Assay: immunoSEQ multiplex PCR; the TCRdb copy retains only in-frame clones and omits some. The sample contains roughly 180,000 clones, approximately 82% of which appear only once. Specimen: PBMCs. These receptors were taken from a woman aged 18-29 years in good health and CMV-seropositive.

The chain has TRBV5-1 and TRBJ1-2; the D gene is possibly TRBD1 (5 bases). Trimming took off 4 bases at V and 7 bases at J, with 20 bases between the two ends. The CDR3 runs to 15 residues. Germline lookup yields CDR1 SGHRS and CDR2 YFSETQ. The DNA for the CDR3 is TGCGCCAGCAGCGATTGGGGCAGGGAGGTGGCTGGCTACACCTTC. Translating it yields CASSDWGREVAGYTF.

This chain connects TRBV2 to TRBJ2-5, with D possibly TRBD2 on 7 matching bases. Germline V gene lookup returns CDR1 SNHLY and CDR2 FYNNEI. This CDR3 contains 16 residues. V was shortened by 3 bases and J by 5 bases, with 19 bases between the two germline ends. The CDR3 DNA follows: TGTGCCAGCAGTGACGCGGGGGCCGGGGTTGGGGAGACCCAGTACTTC. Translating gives CASSDAGAGVGETQYF.

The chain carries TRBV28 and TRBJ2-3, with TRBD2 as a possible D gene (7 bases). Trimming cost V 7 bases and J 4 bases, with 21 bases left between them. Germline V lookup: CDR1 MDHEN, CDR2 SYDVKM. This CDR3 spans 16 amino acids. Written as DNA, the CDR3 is TGTGCCAGCAAGAGGGAGGGGGGCCTTTTGGCAGATACGCAGTATTTT. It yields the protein CASKREGGLLADTQYF.

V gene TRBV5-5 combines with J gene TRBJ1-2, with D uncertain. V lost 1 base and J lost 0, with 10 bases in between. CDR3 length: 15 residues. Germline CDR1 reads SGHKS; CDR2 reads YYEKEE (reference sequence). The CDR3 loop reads CASSLMAGSNYGYTF. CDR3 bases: TGTGCCAGCAGCTTGATGGCGGGTTCTAACTATGGCTACACCTTC.

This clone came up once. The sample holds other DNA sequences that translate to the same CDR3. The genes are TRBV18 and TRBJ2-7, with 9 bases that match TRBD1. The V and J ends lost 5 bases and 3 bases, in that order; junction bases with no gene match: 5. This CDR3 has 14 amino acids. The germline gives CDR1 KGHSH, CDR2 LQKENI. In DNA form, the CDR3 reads TGTGCCAGCTCAGCCGGGACAGGGCTCTACGAGCAGTACTTC. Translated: CASSAGTGLYEQYF.

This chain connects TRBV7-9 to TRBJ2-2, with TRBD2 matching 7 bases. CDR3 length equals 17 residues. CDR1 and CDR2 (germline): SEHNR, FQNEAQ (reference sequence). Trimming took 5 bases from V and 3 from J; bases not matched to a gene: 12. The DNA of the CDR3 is TGTGCCAGCAGCCTAAGGGCGTACGCGGGGGACACCGGGGAGCTGTTTTTT. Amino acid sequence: CASSLRAYAGDTGELFF.

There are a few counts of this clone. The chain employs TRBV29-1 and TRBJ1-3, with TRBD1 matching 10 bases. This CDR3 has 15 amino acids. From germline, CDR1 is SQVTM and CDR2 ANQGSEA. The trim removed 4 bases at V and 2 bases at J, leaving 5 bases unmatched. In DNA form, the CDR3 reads TGCAGCGTTGGGACAGGGGGAACCGCTGGAAACACCATATATTTT. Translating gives CSVGTGGTAGNTIYF.

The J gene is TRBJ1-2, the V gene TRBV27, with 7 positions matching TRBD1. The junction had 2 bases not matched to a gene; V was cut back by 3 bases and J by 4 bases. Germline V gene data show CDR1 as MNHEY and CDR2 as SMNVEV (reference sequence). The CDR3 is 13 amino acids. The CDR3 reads CASSFQGGYGYTF. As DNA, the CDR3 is TGTGCCAGCAGTTTTCAGGGGGGCTATGGCTACACCTTC.

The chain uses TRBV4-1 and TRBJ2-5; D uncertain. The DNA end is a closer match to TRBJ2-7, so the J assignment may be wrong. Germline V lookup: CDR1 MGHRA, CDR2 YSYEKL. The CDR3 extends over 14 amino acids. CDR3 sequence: CASSPRSGSYEQYF. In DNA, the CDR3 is TGCGCCAGCAGCCCTAGGAGTGGGTCCTACGAGCAGTACTTC.

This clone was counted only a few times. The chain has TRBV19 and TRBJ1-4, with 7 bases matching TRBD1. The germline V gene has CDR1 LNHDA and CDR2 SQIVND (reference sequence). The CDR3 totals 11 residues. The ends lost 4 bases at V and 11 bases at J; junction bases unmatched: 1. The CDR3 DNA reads TGTGCCAGTAGTAGCAGGGGGAAACTGTTTTTT. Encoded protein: CASSSRGKLFF. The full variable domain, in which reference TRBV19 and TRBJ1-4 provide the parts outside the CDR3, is DGGITQSPKYLFRKEGQNVTLSCEQNLNHDAMYWYRQDPGQGLRLIYYSQIVNDFQKGDIAEGYSVSREKKESFPLTVTSAQKNPTAFYLCASSSRGKLFFGSGTQLSVL.

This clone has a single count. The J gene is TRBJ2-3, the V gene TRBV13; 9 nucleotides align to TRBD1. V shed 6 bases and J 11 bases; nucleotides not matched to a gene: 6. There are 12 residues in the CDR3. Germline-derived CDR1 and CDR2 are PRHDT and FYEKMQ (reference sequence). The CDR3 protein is CASRPGTGLQYF. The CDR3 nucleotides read TGTGCCAGCAGACCCGGGACAGGGTTGCAGTATTTT.

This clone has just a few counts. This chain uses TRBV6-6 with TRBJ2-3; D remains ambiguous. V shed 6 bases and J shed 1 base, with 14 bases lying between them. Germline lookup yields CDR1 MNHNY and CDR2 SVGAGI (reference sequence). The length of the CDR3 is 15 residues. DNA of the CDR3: TGTGCCAGCAGCACCGAGGTCCGACGCACAGATACGCAGTATTTT. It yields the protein CASSTEVRRTDTQYF.

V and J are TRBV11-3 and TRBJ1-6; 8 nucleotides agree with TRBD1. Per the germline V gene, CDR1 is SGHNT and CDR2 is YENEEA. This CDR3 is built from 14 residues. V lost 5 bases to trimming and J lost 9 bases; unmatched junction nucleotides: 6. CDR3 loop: CASSQTGVGSPLHF. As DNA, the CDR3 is TGTGCCAGCAGCCAGACAGGGGTCGGTTCACCCCTCCACTTT.

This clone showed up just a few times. CDR3 protein: CSVGGTGGNQPQHF. CDR3 coding DNA: TGCAGCGTAGGGGGGACAGGGGGAAATCAGCCCCAGCATTTT. This chain connects TRBV29-1 to TRBJ1-5; 11 bases are a match to TRBD1. There are 14 residues in the CDR3. Germline CDR1 and CDR2: SQVTM and ANQGSEA. The junction had 5 bases not matched to a gene; V was cut back by 6 bases and J by 4 bases.

For the CDR3, the DNA is TGTGCCAGCAGCGGGTCCCGGAGGACAGGGGCCACCGGGGAGCTGTTTTTT. This translates into CASSGSRRTGATGELFF. The chain uses TRBV21-1 and TRBJ2-2; TRBD1 reflects the table's D call only, with no check against the DNA. TRBV21-1 is deemed a pseudogene. The CDR3 is made up of 17 amino acids.

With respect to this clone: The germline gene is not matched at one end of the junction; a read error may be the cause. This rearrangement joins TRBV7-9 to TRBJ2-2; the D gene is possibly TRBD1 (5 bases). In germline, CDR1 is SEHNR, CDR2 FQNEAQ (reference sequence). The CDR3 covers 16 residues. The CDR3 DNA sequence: TGTTCCAGCAGCCAAACCCAGGGTTGGGACACCGGGGAGCTGTTTTTT. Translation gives CSSSQTQGWDTGELFF.

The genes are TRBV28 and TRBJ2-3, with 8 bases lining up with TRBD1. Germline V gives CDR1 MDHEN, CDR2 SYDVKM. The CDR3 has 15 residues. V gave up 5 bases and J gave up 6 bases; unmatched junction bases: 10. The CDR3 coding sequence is TGTGCCAGCAGTGAGGAACAGGGGGTATTGGATACGCAGTATTTT. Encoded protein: CASSEEQGVLDTQYF.

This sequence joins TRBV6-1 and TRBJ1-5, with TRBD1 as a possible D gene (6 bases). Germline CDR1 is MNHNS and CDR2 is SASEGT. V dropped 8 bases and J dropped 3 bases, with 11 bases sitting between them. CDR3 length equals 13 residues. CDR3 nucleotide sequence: TGTGCCAGCGGACAGTCACTCAATCAGCCCCAGCATTTT. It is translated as CASGQSLNQPQHF.

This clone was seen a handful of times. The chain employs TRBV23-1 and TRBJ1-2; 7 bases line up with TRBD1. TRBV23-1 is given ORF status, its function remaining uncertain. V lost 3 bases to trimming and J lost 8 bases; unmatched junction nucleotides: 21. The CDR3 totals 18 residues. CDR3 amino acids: CASSQINPDRAKGGGYTF. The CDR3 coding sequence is TGCGCCAGCAGTCAGATAAACCCAGACAGGGCTAAAGGTGGAGGCTACACCTTC.

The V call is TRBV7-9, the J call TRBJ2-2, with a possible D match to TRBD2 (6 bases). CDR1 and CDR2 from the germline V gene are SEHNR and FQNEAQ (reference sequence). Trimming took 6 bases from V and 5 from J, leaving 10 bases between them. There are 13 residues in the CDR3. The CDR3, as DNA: TGTGCCAGCAGGCCCCTAGCGACCGGGGAGCTGTTTTTT. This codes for CASRPLATGELFF.

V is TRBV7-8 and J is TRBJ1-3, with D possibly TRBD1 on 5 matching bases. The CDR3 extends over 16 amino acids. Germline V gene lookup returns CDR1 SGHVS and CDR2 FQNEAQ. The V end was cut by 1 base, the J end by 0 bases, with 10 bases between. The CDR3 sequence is CASSLGQPLSGNTIYF. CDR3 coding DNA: TGTGCCAGCAGCTTAGGACAGCCCCTCTCTGGAAACACCATATATTTT.

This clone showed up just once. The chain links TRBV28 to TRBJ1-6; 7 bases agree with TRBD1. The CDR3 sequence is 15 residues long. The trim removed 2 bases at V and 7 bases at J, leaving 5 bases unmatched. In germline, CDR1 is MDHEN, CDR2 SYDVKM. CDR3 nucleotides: TGTGCCAGCAGTTTACAGGGGGGATACAATTCACCCCTCCACTTT. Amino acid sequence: CASSLQGGYNSPLHF.

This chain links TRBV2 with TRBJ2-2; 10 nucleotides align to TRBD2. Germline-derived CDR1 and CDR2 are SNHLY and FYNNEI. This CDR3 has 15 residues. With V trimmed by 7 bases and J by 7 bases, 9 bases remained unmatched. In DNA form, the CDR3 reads TGTGCCAGCAAGCGGGGGGGAACGGTCGGCGGGGAGCTGTTTTTT. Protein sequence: CASKRGGTVGGELFF.

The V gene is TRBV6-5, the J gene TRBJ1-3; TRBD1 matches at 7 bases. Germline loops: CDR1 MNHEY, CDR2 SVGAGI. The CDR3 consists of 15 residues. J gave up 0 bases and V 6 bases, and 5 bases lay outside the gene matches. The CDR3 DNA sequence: TGTGCCAGCAGCGCCGACAGGGCCTCTGGAAACACCATATATTTT. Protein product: CASSADRASGNTIYF.

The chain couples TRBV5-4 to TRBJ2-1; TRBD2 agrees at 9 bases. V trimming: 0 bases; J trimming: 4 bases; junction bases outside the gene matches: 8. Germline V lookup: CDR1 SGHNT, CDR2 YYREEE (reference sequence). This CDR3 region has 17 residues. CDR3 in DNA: TGTGCCAGCAGCTTGGCCGCGGCGGGGGGGTCTTACAATGAGCAGTTCTTC. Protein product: CASSLAAAGGSYNEQFF.

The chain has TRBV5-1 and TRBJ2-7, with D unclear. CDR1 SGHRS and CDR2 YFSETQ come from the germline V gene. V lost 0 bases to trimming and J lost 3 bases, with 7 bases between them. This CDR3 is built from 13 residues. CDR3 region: CASSLAPDYEQYF. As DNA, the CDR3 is TGCGCCAGCAGCTTGGCCCCAGACTACGAGCAGTACTTC.